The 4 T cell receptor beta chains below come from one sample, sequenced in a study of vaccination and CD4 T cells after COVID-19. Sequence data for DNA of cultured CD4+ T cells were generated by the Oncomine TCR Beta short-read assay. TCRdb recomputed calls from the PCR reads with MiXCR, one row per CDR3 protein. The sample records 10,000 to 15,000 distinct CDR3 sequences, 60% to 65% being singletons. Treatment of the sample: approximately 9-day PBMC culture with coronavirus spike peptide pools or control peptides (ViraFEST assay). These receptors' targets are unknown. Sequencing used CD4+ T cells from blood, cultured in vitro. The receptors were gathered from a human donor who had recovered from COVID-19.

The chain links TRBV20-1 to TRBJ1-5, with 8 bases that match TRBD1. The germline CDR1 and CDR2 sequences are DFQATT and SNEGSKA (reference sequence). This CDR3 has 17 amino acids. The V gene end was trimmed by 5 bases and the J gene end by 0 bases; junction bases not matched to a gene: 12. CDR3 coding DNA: TGCAGTGCTCTCGACAGGGGTGCGGGGTATAGCAATCAGCCCCAGCATTTT. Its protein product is CSALDRGAGYSNQPQHF.

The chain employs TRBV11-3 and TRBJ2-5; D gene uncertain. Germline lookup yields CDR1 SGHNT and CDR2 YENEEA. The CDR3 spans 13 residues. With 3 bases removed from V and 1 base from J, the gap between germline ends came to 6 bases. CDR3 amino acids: CASSFYPQETQYF. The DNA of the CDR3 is TGTGCCAGCAGCTTTTACCCCCAAGAGACCCAGTACTTC.

The CDR3 loop is CAWSQLGLKRGYNEQFF. In DNA form, the CDR3 reads TGTGCCTGGAGCCAACTAGGCCTAAAAAGGGGTTACAATGAGCAGTTCTTC. The rearrangement uses TRBV30 and TRBJ2-1, with D perhaps assigned TRBD1 or TRBD2 (5 bases each). Trimming took off 3 bases at V and 4 bases at J, with 22 bases between the two ends. The CDR3 has 17 amino acids. Germline CDR1 GTSNPN, CDR2 SVGIG (reference sequence).

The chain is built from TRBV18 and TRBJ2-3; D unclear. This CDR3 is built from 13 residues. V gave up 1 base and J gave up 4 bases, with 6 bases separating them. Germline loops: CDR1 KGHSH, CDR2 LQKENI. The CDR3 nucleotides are TGTGCCAGCTCACCACAGGGCGCAGATACGCAGTATTTT. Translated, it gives CASSPQGADTQYF.